This TCR beta chain was recorded in a study of patients and donors after allogeneic stem cell transplantation. Germline CDR1 is MNHEY and CDR2 is SVGAGI. The CDR3 runs 16 residues. J lost 5 bases, V lost 4 bases, and 7 bases had no gene match. MiXCR was run by TCRdb on the RT-PCR reads, yielding one entry per CDR3 protein. The sample yields about 960,000 distinct CDR3 sequences, roughly 17% seen once. This sequence joins TRBV6-5 and TRBJ1-6; TRBD1 aligns across 8 bases. The specimen sequenced was blood, either unsorted or a sorted T cell fraction (not recorded which). The receptor was isolated from a human donor who was either an allogeneic HSCT recipient or a stem cell or donor lymphocyte infusion donor (not recorded which). It is not recorded whose cells these are; they may come from a transplant donor. The CDR3 coding sequence is TGTGCCAGCAGTTCCCGACAGGGGAAGAATAATTCACCCCTCCACTTT. The encoded protein is CASSSRQGKNNSPLHF.